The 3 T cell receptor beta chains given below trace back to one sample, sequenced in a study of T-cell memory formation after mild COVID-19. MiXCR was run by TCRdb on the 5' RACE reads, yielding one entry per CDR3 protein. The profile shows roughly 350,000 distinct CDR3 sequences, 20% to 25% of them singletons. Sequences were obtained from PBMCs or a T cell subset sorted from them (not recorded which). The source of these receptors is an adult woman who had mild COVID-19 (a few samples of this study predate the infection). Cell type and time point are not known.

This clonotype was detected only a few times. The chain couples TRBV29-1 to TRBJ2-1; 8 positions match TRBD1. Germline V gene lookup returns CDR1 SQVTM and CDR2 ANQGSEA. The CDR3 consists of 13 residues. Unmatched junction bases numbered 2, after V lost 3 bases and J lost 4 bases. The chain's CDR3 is CSVDRGRYNEQFF. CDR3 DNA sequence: TGCAGCGTTGACAGGGGGCGATACAATGAGCAGTTCTTC.

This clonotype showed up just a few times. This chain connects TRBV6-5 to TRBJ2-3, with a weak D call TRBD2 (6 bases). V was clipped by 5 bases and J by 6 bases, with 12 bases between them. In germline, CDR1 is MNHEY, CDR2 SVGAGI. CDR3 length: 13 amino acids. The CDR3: CASSPEGRDTQYF. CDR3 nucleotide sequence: TGTGCCAGCAGTCCGGAGGGGCGGGATACGCAGTATTTT.

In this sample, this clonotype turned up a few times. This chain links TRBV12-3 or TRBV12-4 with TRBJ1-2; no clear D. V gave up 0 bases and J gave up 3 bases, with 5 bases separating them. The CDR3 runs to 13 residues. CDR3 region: CASSLARDYGYTF. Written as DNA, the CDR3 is TGTGCCAGCAGTTTAGCTAGGGACTATGGCTACACCTTC.